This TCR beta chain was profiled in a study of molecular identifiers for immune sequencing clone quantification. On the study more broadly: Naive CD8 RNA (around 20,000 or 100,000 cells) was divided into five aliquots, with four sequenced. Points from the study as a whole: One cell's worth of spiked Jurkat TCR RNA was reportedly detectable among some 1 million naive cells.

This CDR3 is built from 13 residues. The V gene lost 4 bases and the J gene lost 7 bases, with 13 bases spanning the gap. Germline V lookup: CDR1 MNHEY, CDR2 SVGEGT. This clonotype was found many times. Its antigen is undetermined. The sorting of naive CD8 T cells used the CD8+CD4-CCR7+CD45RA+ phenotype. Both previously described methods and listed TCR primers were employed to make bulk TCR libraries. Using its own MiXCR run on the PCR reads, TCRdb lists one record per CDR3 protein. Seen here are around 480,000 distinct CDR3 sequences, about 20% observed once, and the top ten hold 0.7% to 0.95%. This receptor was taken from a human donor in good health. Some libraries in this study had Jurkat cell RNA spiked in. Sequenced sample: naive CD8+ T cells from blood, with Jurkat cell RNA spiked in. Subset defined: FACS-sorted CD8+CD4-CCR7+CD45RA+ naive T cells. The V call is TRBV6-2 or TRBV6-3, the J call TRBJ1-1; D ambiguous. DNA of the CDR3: TGTGCCAGCAGTTCCGAGATACAGAGTGAAGCTTTCTTT. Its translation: CASSSEIQSEAFF.